The clone carrying this T cell receptor beta chain was counted a single time. Profiled with immunoSEQ multiplex PCR; TCRdb holds only in-frame clones, not every one. The profile shows 150,000 to 200,000 clones, under 85% of them singletons. The data stem from a study of blood T cell repertoires in COVID-19. The TCR originated in a man aged 50-60 years who had recovered from COVID-19. What was sequenced was PBMCs or T cells enriched from blood (not recorded which).

CDR3 DNA: TGTGCCAGCAGTGAATTTTCAAGCGGGGGAAACAACGAGCAGTACTTC. Residues: CASSEFSSGGNNEQYF. The chain recombines TRBV2 with TRBJ2-7; 8 nucleotides align to TRBD2. This CDR3 contains 16 residues. Germline CDR1 reads SNHLY; CDR2 reads FYNNEI. The ends lost 2 bases at V and 5 bases at J; junction bases unmatched: 11.